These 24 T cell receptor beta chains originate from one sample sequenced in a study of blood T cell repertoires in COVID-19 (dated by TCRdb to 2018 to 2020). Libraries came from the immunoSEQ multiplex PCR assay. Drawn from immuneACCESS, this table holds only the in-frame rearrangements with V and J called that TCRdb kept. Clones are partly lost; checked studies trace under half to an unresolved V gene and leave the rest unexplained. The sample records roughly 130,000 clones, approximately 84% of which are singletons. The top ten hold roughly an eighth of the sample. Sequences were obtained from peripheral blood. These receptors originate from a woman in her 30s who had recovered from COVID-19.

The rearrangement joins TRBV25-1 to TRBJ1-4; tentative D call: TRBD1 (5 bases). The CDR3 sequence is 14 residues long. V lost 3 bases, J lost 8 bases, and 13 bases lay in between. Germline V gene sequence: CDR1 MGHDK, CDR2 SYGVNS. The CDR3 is CASSEAGLSEKLFF. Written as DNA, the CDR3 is TGTGCCAGCAGTGAGGCGGGGCTAAGCGAAAAACTGTTTTTT.

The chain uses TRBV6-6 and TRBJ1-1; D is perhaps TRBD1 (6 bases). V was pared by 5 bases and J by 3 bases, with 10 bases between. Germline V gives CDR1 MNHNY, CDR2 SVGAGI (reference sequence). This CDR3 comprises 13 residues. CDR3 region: CASSPRQDTEAFF. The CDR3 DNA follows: TGTGCCAGCAGTCCTCGACAGGACACTGAAGCTTTCTTT.

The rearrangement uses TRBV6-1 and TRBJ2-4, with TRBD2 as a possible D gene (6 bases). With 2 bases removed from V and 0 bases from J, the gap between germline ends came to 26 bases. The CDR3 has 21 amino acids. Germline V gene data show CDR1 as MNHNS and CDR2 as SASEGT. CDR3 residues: CASSESSAGIVNFVAKNIQYF. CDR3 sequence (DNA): TGTGCCAGCAGTGAATCCAGCGCGGGGATTGTAAACTTCGTAGCCAAAAACATTCAGTACTTC.

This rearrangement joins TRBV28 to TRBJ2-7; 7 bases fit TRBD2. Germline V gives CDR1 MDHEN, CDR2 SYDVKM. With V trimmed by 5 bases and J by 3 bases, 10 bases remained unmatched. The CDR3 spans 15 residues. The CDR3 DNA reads TGTGCCAGCAGTCCCCACGGGACTACCGTCTACGAGCAGTACTTC. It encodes CASSPHGTTVYEQYF.

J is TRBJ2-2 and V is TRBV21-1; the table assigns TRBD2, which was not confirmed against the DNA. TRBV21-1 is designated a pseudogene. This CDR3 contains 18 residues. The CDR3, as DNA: TGTGCCAGCAGCAAAGCGGTGACTAGCGGGAGTACCACAGGGGAGCTGTTTTTT. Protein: CASSKAVTSGSTTGELFF.

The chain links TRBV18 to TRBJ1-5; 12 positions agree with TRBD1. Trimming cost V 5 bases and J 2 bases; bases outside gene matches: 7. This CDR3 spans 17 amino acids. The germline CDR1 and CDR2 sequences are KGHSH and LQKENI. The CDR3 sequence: CASSFGTGGDGNQPQHF. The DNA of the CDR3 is TGTGCCAGCTCATTCGGGACAGGGGGCGACGGCAATCAGCCCCAGCATTTT.

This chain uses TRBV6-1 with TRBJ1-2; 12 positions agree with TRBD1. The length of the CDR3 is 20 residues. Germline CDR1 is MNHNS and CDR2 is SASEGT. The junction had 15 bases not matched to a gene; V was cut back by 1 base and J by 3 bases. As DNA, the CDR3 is TGTGCCAGCAGTGAAGATCGGTGGTGGGGACAGGGGGCTATGGACTATGGCTACACCTTC. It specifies CASSEDRWWGQGAMDYGYTF.

This chain's CDR3 is CASSTGVGEDTQYF. The DNA for the CDR3 is TGTGCCAGTAGTACAGGGGTCGGGGAGGATACGCAGTATTTT. The genes are TRBV19 and TRBJ2-3, with D maybe TRBD1 (6 bases). The V gene's germline CDR1 is LNHDA and CDR2 SQIVND (reference sequence). The CDR3 runs 14 residues. The V gene lost 4 bases and the J gene lost 6 bases, with 14 bases spanning the gap.

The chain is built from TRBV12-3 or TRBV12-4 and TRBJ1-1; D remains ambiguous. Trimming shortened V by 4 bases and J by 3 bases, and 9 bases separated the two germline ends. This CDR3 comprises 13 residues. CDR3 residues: CASSSSTDTEAFF. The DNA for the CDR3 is TGTGCCAGCAGTTCGAGTACGGACACTGAAGCTTTCTTT.

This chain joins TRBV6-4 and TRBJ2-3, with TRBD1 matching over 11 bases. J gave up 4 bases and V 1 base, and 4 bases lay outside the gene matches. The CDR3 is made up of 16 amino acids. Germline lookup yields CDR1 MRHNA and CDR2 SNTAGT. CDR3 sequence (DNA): TGTGCCAGCAGTGACTTGGGGACAGGGGGATCAGATACGCAGTATTTT. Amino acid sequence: CASSDLGTGGSDTQYF.

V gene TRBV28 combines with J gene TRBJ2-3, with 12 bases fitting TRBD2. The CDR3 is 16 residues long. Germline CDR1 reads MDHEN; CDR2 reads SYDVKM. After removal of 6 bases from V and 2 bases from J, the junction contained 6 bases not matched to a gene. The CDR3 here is CASSQLAGGFTDTQYF. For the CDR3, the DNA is TGTGCCAGCAGCCAACTAGCGGGGGGATTCACAGATACGCAGTATTTT.

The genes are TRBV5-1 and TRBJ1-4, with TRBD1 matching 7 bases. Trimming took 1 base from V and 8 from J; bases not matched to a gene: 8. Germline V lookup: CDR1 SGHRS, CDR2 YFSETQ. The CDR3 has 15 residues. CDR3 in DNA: TGCGCCAGCAGCTTGAAAACAGGGGCCGAGGAAAAACTGTTTTTT. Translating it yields CASSLKTGAEEKLFF.

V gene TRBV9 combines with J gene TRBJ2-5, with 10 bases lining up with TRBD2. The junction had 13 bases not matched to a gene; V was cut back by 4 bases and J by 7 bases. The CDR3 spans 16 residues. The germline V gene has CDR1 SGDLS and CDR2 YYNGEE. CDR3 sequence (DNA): TGTGCCAGCAGCCCTCAGACCGGACTAGCGGCGAGGACCCAGTACTTC. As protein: CASSPQTGLAARTQYF.

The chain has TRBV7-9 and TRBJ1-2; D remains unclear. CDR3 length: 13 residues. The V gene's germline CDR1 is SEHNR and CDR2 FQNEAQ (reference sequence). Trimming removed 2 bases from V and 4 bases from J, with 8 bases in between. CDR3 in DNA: TGTGCCAGCAGCTTACAGGAGGTCTATGGCTACACCTTC. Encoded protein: CASSLQEVYGYTF. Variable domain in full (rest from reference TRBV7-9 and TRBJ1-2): DTGVSQNPRHKITKRGQNVTFRCDPISEHNRLYWYRQTLGQGPEFLTYFQNEAQLEKSRLLSDRFSAERPKGSFSTLEIQRTEQGDSAMYLCASSLQEVYGYTFGSGTRLTVV.

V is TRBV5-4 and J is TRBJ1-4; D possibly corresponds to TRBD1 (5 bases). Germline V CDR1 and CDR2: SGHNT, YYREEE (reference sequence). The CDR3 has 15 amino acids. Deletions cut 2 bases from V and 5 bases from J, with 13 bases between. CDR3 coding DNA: TGTGCCAGCAGCTTTGGTCAGGGAAGGAATGAAAAACTGTTTTTT. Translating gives CASSFGQGRNEKLFF.

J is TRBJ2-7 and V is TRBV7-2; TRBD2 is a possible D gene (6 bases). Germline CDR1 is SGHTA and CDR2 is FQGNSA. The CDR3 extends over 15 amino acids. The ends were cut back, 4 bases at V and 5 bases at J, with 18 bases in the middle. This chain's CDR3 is CASSWVTGVRDEQYF. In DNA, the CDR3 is TGTGCCAGCAGCTGGGTCACGGGGGTAAGGGACGAGCAGTACTTC.

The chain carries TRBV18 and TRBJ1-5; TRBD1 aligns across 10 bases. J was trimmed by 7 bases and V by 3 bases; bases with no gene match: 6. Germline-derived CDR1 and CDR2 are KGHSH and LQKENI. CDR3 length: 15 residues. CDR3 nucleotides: TGTGCCAGCTCACCTGGGACAGGGGTGTACCAGCCCCAGCATTTT. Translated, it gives CASSPGTGVYQPQHF.

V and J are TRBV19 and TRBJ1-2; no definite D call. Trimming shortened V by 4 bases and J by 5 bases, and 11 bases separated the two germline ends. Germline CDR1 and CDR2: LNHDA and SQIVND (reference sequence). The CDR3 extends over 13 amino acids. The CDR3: CASSRRETYGYTF. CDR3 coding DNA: TGTGCCAGTAGTAGGAGGGAAACTTATGGCTACACCTTC.

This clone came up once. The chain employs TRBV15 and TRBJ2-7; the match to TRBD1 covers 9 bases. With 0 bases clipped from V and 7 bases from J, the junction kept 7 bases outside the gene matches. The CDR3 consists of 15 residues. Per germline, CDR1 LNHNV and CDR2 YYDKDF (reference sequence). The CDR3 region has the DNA TGTGCCACCAGCAGAGATCGGGGGACAGGGCTTGAGCAGTACTTC. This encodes CATSRDRGTGLEQYF.

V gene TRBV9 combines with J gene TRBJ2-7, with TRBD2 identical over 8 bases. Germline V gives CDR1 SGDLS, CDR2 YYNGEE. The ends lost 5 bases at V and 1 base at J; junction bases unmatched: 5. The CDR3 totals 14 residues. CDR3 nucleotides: TGTGCCAGCAGTCCAGCGGGAGAGTCCTACGAGCAGTACTTC. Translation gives CASSPAGESYEQYF.

In nucleotides, the CDR3 is TGTGCCAGCAGTGAAAACCTACACAATGAGCAGTTCTTC. This translates into CASSENLHNEQFF. The rearrangement uses TRBV25-1 and TRBJ2-1; no clear D gene. Trimming stripped 2 bases from V and 5 bases from J, with 7 bases between. Germline CDR1 MGHDK, CDR2 SYGVNS. There are 13 residues in the CDR3.

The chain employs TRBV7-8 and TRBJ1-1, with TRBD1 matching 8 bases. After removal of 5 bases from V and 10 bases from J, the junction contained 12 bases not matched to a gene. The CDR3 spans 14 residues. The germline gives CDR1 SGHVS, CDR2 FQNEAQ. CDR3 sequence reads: CASSLHGQGLTAFF. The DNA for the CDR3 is TGTGCCAGCAGCCTGCACGGACAGGGTCTTACAGCTTTCTTT.

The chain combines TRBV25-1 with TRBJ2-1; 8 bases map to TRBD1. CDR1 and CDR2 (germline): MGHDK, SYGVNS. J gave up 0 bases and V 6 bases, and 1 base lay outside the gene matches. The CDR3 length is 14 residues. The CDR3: CASSTGGSYNEQFF. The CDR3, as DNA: TGTGCCAGCAGCACAGGGGGCTCCTACAATGAGCAGTTCTTC.

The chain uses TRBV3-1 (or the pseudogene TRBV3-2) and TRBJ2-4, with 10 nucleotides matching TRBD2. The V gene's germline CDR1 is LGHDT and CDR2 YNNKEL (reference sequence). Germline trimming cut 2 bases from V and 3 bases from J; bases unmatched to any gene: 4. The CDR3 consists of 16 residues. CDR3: CASSQPTSGDKNIQYF. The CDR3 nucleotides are TGTGCCAGCAGCCAACCTACTAGCGGGGACAAAAACATTCAGTACTTC.